Described below is a single T cell receptor beta chain sequence and its context. Its specificity is unknown. Looked up from germline, CDR1 is MNHEY and CDR2 is SMNVEV (reference sequence). CDR3 size: 18 residues. J lost 4 bases, V lost 4 bases, and 12 bases had no gene match. The data stem from a study of PD-L1 blockade in urothelial cancer. Study-wide results and caveats: Durable benefit accompanied greater 3-week expansion of tumor-associated blood clones.

TCRdb's copy holds only in-frame clones and misses some; the assay was immunoSEQ multiplex PCR. The data show about 84,000 clones, roughly 87% seen once. The receptor's source is an older man with urothelial cancer. The chain has TRBV27 and TRBJ2-1, with 11 bases fitting TRBD2. Sequenced here: PBMCs, sampled around atezolizumab (anti-PD-L1) treatment. CDR3 sequence: CASSYFGIAGGYYNEQFF. The CDR3 region has the DNA TGTGCCAGCAGTTATTTCGGGATAGCGGGAGGGTATTACAATGAGCAGTTCTTC.